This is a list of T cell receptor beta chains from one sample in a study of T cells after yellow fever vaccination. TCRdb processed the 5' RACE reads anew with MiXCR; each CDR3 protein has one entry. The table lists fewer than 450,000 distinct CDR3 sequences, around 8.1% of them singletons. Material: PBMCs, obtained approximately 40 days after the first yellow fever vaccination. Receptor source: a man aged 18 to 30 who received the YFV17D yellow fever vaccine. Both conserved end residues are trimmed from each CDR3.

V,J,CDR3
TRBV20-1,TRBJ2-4,SAPGGLAGGPDIQY
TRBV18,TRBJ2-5,ASSPNRGDGETQY
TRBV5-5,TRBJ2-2,ASSLLTPGTGELF
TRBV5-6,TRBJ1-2,ASSPFFQGAGYT
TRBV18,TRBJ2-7,ASSPTRGGNEQY
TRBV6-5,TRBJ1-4,ASSYSRVREKLF
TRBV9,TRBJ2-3,ASSPLSGEVITQY
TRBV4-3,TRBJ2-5,ASSQEGFSETQY
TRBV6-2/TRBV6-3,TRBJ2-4,ASSPAGTVAKNIQY
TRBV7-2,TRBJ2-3,ASSLAGPGDTQY
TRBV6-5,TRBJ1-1,ASSLTGRLDTEAF
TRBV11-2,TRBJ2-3,ASSLLRGTDTQY
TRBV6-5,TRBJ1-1,ASSYSGGIAF
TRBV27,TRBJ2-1,ASTPPGQTGEQF
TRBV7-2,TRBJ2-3,ASSLVAVYTQY
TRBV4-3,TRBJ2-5,ASSQGGREQETQY
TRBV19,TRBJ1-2,ASSKRENYGYT
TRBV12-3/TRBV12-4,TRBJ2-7,ASLRVGSYEQY
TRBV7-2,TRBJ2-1,ASSLRLTSGAYNEQF
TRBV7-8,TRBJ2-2,ASSVLAGPDTGELF
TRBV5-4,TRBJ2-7,ASSPGHGSSYEQY
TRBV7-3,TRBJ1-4,ASSTLANEKLF
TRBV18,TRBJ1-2,ASSWDTTYGYT
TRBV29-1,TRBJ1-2,SVNRDYGYT
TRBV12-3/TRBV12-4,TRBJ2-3,ASSPRLTSGVGDTQY
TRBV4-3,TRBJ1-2,ASSQDPDRRLYGYT
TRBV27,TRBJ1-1,ASRAGGQGVTTEAF
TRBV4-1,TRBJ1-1,ASSQSVARPNTEAF
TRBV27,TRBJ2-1,ASSHGRGGTNEQF
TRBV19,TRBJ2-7,ASTPTRAPHYEQY
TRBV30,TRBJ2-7,AWRKSWGQGAYEQY